This T cell receptor (beta chain) was documented in a study of glioma-infiltrating T cells. TCR alpha and beta CDR3 regions were amplified from RNA using iRepertoire nested multiplex PCR. Input was 100-400 ng of tissue mRNA or PBMC total RNA. TCRdb re-analysed the multiplex PCR reads in MiXCR, keeping a single row per CDR3 protein. The repertoire holds approximately 4,400 distinct CDR3 sequences, under 30% seen once, with approximately 9% in the top ten. The study's findings and limits: Tissue-blood divergence was below expectation in non-neoplastic patients, above in gliomas.

This clonotype was counted ten times or more. Its antigen is unknown. This clonotype was sampled from a human donor with low-grade glioma or glioblastoma, undergoing nonglioma brain surgery, or in good health (not recorded which). The sequenced material came from glioma tissue, nonneoplastic brain tissue, or PBMCs (not recorded which).

CDR3 amino acids: CASRRTWAGTIYF. DNA of the CDR3: TGTGCCAGCAGGAGGACCTGGGCCGGCACCATATATTTT. The J gene is TRBJ1-3, the V gene TRBV2; D gene ambiguous. The ends were cut back, 6 bases at V and 9 bases at J, with 15 bases in the middle. From germline, CDR1 is SNHLY and CDR2 FYNNEI. The CDR3 sequence is 13 residues long.